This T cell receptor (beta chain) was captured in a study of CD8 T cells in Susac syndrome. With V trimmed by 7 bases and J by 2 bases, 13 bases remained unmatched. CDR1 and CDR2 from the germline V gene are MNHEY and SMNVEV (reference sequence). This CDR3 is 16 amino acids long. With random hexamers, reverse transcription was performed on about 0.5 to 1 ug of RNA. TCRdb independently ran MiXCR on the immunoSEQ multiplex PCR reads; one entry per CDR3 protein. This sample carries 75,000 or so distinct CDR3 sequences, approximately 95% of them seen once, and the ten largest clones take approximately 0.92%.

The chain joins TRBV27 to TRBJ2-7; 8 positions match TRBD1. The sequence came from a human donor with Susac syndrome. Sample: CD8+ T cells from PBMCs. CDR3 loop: CASTPYPTGETYEQYF. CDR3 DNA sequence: TGTGCCAGCACCCCCTACCCGACAGGGGAAACCTACGAGCAGTACTTC.